This T cell receptor (beta chain) was documented in a study of radiotherapy plus CTLA-4 blockade in lung cancer. Study-wide points: The best predictor of response was reported to be early blood T cell clone dynamics, with interferon-beta.

It was focal radiation plus CTLA-4 blockade with ipilimumab that patients with chemo-refractory metastatic non-small-cell lung cancer received. Germline V lookup: CDR1 SGHRS, CDR2 YFSETQ. V lost 3 bases and J lost 5, with 11 bases in between. CDR3 length: 13 residues. To note about this clone: The antigen remains unidentified.

Assay used: immunoSEQ multiplex PCR; TCRdb lists only in-frame clones, some missing. Of tens of thousands of clones in the sample, more than 70% were seen once. This chain links TRBV5-1 with TRBJ1-1; no reliable D call. The sequence came from a human donor with non-small cell lung cancer that progressed on radiotherapy plus ipilimumab. The input for sequencing was peripheral blood, taken from a patient treated with radiotherapy plus ipilimumab. CDR3 residues: CASSSELKTEAFF. In DNA, the CDR3 is TGCGCCAGCAGCTCAGAACTTAAGACTGAAGCTTTCTTT.